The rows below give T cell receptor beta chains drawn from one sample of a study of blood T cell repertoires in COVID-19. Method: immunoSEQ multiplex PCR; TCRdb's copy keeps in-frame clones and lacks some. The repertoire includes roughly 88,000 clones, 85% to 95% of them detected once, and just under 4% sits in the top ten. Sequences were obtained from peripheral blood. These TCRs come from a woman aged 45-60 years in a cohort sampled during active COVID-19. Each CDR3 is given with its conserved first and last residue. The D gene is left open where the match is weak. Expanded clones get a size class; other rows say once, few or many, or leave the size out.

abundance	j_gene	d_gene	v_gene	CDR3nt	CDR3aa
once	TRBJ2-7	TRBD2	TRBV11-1	TGTGCCAGCAGCCGGAGCGGGAGAGGTGCCTACGAGCAGTACTTC	CASSRSGRGAYEQYF
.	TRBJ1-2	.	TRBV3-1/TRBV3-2	TGTGCCAGCAGCCAAGATCGGTTGAGTCAGGGGATTTATAGTGGCTACACCTTC	CASSQDRLSQGIYSGYTF
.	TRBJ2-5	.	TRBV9	TGTGCCAGCAGCGTCGACTTTAACCAAGAGACCCAGTACTTC	CASSVDFNQETQYF
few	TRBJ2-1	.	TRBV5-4	TGTGCCAGCAGCGACGATTACCCCCTAGGCAATGAGCAGTTCTTC	CASSDDYPLGNEQFF
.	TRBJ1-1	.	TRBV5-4	TGTGCCAGCAGCTTTGGAGGCCTTGGGATCACTGAAGCTTTCTTT	CASSFGGLGITEAFF
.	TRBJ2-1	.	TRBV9	TGTGCCAGCAGCGTAGCAGAAAACAATGAGCAGTTCTTC	CASSVAENNEQFF
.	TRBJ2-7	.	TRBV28	TGTGCCAGCAGTTTGACACGAGACTACGAGCAGTACTTC	CASSLTRDYEQYF
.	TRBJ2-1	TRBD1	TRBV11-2	TGTGCCAGCAGCCGGACAGGGAACAATGAGCAGTTCTTC	CASSRTGNNEQFF
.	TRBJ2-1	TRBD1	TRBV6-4	TGTGCCAGCAGCACCGGGACAGGGGGGCATGAGCAGTTCTTC	CASSTGTGGHEQFF
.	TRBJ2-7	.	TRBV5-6	TGTGCCAGCAGCTTGACTGGCAGGTCATATACCTACGAGCAGTACTTC	CASSLTGRSYTYEQYF
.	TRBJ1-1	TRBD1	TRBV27	TGTGCCAGCTACAGGGGCCTGAACACTGAAGCTTTCTTT	CASYRGLNTEAFF
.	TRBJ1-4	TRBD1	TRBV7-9	TGTGCCAGCAGCTGGAGCTACAGGGGGTATGATGAAAAACTGTTTTTT	CASSWSYRGYDEKLFF
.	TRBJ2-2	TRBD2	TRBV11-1	TGTGCCAGCAGCCTTGGCGGGAGGAAGAACACCGGGGAGCTGTTTTTT	CASSLGGRKNTGELFF
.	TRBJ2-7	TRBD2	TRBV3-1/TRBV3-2	TGTGCCAGCAGCCAAGGGGGGCTAGCGGGGTACGAGCAGTACTTC	CASSQGGLAGYEQYF
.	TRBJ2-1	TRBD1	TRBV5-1	TGCGCCAGCAGCTCCAGACAGGGGGGCACCTACAATGAGCAGTTCTTC	CASSSRQGGTYNEQFF
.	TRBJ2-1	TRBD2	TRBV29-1	TGCAGCGTTGAACCCCGGGAGCGGGGAGGGGATGAGCAGTTCTTC	CSVEPRERGGDEQFF
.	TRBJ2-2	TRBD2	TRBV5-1	TGCGCCACCCAGTGGGGGAGGGACGGCACCGGGGAGCTGTTTTTT	CATQWGRDGTGELFF
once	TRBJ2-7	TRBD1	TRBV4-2	TGTGCCAGCAGCCAAGGACAGGGATCCTACGAGCAGTACTTC	CASSQGQGSYEQYF
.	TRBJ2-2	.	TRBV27	TGTGCCAGCAGTTTGTTAGCGCCGAACACCGGGGAGCTGTTTTTT	CASSLLAPNTGELFF
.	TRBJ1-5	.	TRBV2	TGTGCCAGCAGTGAGCTGCCAGGGGAGCCCCAGCATTTT	CASSELPGEPQHF
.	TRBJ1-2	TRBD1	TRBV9	TGTGCCAGCAGCGTGGGACAGGGAAACTATGGCTACACCTTC	CASSVGQGNYGYTF
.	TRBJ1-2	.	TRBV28	TGTGCCAGCAGTTTACCGAACTATGGCTACACCTTC	CASSLPNYGYTF
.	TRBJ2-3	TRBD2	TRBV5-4	TGTGCCAGCAGCCCGTATAAGCGGGAGGGCCCAGATACGCAGTATTTT	CASSPYKREGPDTQYF
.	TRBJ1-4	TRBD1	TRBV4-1	TGCGCCAGCAGCCAACCCTTACAGGGGGCCGGTGAAAAACTGTTTTTT	CASSQPLQGAGEKLFF